Listed below are T cell receptor beta chains from one sample, sequenced in a study of blood T cell repertoires in COVID-19. Using immunoSEQ multiplex PCR, the repertoire was profiled, and TCRdb retains in-frame clones only, with some absent. The repertoire holds 150,000 to 190,000 clones, with under 90% as singletons. Sequencing used PBMCs or T cells enriched from blood (not recorded which). All receptors derive from a man over 45 who had recovered from COVID-19. CDR3s include the opening cysteine and the closing phenylalanine or tryptophan. The D gene is left open where the match is weak. Clone size appears in some rows only: once, few, many, or a class for an expanded clone.

V gene: TRBV5-1; CDR3 length: 14; clone size: .; D gene: TRBD1; J gene: TRBJ2-7; CDR3 protein: CASSYGQGGDEQYF; CDR3 DNA: TGCGCCAGCAGCTATGGACAGGGGGGCGACGAGCAGTACTTC
V gene: TRBV7-3; CDR3 length: 14; clone size: .; D gene: TRBD2; J gene: TRBJ2-3; CDR3 protein: CASSASGGADTQYF; CDR3 DNA: TGTGCCAGCAGCGCTAGCGGGGGGGCAGATACGCAGTATTTT
V gene: TRBV11-2; CDR3 length: 13; clone size: .; D gene: .; J gene: TRBJ1-6; CDR3 protein: CASSHGTPTPLHF; CDR3 DNA: TGTGCCAGCAGCCATGGGACACCTACACCCCTCCACTTT
V gene: TRBV9; CDR3 length: 15; clone size: medium-sized; D gene: TRBD1; J gene: TRBJ1-1; CDR3 protein: CASSAGQGWDTEAFF; CDR3 DNA: TGTGCCAGCAGCGCGGGACAGGGTTGGGACACTGAAGCTTTCTTT
V gene: TRBV6-2/TRBV6-3; CDR3 length: 16; clone size: .; D gene: TRBD1; J gene: TRBJ1-1; CDR3 protein: CASSPTTGGGGTEAFF; CDR3 DNA: TGTGCCAGCAGTCCAACGACAGGGGGTGGGGGCACTGAAGCTTTCTTT
V gene: TRBV9; CDR3 length: 18; clone size: .; D gene: TRBD2; J gene: TRBJ2-2; CDR3 protein: CASSPTAGVSANTGELFF; CDR3 DNA: TGTGCCAGCAGCCCCACAGCGGGGGTTTCCGCGAACACCGGGGAGCTGTTTTTT
V gene: TRBV6-5; CDR3 length: 14; clone size: .; D gene: .; J gene: TRBJ1-1; CDR3 protein: CASRAQGRGTEAFF; CDR3 DNA: TGTGCCAGCAGAGCACAGGGTCGGGGCACTGAAGCTTTCTTT
V gene: TRBV7-2; CDR3 length: 15; clone size: .; D gene: .; J gene: TRBJ1-1; CDR3 protein: CASSSLQGLFSEAFF; CDR3 DNA: TGTGCCAGCAGCAGCTTACAGGGTTTATTTTCTGAAGCTTTCTTT
V gene: TRBV15; CDR3 length: 13; clone size: .; D gene: .; J gene: TRBJ1-1; CDR3 protein: CATRSTGSTEAFF; CDR3 DNA: TGTGCCACCAGGTCCACAGGGTCCACTGAAGCTTTCTTT
V gene: TRBV19; CDR3 length: 13; clone size: .; D gene: .; J gene: TRBJ2-2; CDR3 protein: CATTQGATGELFF; CDR3 DNA: TGTGCCACCACCCAAGGGGCTACCGGGGAGCTGTTTTTT
V gene: TRBV11-2; CDR3 length: 15; clone size: .; D gene: TRBD1; J gene: TRBJ1-2; CDR3 protein: CASSSGQGARYGYTF; CDR3 DNA: TGTGCCAGCAGCTCGGGACAGGGGGCGCGTTATGGCTACACCTTC
V gene: TRBV19; CDR3 length: 15; clone size: .; D gene: .; J gene: TRBJ2-7; CDR3 protein: CASSIIAATSYEQYF; CDR3 DNA: TGTGCCAGTAGTATAATAGCAGCAACTTCCTACGAGCAGTACTTC
V gene: TRBV9; CDR3 length: 15; clone size: .; D gene: TRBD1; J gene: TRBJ1-2; CDR3 protein: CASRRDRGANYGYTF; CDR3 DNA: TGTGCCAGCAGACGAGACAGGGGAGCTAACTATGGCTACACCTTC
V gene: TRBV7-2; CDR3 length: 16; clone size: .; D gene: TRBD2; J gene: TRBJ2-3; CDR3 protein: CASSPIAGGTTDTQYF; CDR3 DNA: TGTGCCAGCAGCCCAATAGCGGGGGGAACCACAGATACGCAGTATTTT
V gene: TRBV15; CDR3 length: 16; clone size: .; D gene: .; J gene: TRBJ2-2; CDR3 protein: CATSRDRTANTGELFF; CDR3 DNA: TGTGCCACCAGCAGAGATCGGACAGCGAACACCGGGGAGCTGTTTTTT
V gene: TRBV18; CDR3 length: 17; clone size: few; D gene: TRBD2; J gene: TRBJ2-1; CDR3 protein: CASSPGKTSGGDNEQFF; CDR3 DNA: TGTGCCAGCTCACCCGGAAAGACTAGCGGGGGGGACAATGAGCAGTTCTTC
V gene: TRBV12-3/TRBV12-4; CDR3 length: 13; clone size: .; D gene: .; J gene: TRBJ1-5; CDR3 protein: CASSSWQYQPQHF; CDR3 DNA: TGTGCCAGCAGTTCGTGGCAGTATCAGCCCCAGCATTTT
V gene: TRBV27; CDR3 length: 15; clone size: .; D gene: .; J gene: TRBJ1-5; CDR3 protein: CASSYGPGGLQPQHF; CDR3 DNA: TGTGCCAGCAGTTACGGGCCCGGAGGGTTACAGCCCCAGCATTTT
V gene: TRBV20-1; CDR3 length: 11; clone size: .; D gene: .; J gene: TRBJ1-2; CDR3 protein: CSAKGTNGYTF; CDR3 DNA: TGCAGTGCAAAAGGGACAAATGGCTACACCTTC
V gene: TRBV18; CDR3 length: 17; clone size: .; D gene: TRBD1; J gene: TRBJ1-2; CDR3 protein: CASSPPGAGGLGYGYTF; CDR3 DNA: TGTGCCAGCTCACCACCGGGGGCAGGGGGCCTGGGCTATGGCTACACCTTC
V gene: TRBV11-2; CDR3 length: 15; clone size: .; D gene: TRBD1; J gene: TRBJ2-7; CDR3 protein: CASSLKGQGFYEQYF; CDR3 DNA: TGTGCCAGCAGCTTAAAGGGACAGGGGTTTTACGAGCAGTACTTC
V gene: TRBV7-9; CDR3 length: 16; clone size: .; D gene: TRBD1; J gene: TRBJ1-5; CDR3 protein: CASSLGGQGGNQPQHF; CDR3 DNA: TGTGCCAGCAGCTTAGGGGGACAGGGCGGCAATCAGCCCCAGCATTTT
V gene: TRBV3-1/TRBV3-2; CDR3 length: 15; clone size: .; D gene: .; J gene: TRBJ2-2; CDR3 protein: CASSQRGSNTGELFF; CDR3 DNA: TGTGCCAGCAGCCAAAGGGGCAGTAACACCGGGGAGCTGTTTTTT
V gene: TRBV10-3; CDR3 length: 11; clone size: .; D gene: .; J gene: TRBJ1-1; CDR3 protein: CASGRNTEAFF; CDR3 DNA: TGTGCCTCCGGTCGGAACACTGAAGCTTTCTTT